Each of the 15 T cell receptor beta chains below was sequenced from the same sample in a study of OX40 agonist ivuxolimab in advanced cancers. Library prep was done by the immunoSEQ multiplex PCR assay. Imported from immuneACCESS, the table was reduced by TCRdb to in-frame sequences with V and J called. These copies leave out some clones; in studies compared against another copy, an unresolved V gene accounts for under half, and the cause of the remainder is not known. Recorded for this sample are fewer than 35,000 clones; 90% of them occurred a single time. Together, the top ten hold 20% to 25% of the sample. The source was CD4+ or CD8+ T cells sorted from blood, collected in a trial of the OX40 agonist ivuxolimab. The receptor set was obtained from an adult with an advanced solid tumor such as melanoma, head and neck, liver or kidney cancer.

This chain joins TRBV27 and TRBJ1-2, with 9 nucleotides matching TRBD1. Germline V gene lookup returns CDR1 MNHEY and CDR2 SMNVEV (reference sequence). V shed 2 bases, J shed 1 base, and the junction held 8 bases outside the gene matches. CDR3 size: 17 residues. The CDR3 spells CASSLHHGTGYNYGYTF. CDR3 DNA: TGTGCCAGCAGTTTACACCACGGGACAGGGTATAACTATGGCTACACCTTC.

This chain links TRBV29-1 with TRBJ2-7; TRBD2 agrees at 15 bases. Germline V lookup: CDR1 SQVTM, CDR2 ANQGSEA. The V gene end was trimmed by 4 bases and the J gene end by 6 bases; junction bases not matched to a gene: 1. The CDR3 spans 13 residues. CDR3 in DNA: TGCAGCGTTGGGACTAGCGGGAGGGGCGAGCAGTACTTC. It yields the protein CSVGTSGRGEQYF.

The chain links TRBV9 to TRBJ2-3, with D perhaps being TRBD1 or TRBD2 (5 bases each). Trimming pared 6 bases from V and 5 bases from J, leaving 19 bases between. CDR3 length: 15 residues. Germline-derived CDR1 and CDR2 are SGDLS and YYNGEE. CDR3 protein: CASTSGASRLDTQYF. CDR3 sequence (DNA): TGTGCCAGCACCTCCGGGGCAAGTAGGTTAGATACGCAGTATTTT.

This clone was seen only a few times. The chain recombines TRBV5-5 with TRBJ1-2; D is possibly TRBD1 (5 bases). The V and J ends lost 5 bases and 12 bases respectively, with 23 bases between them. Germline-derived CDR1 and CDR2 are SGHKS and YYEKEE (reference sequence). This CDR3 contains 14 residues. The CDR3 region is CASSFNIGTARNTF. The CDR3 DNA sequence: TGTGCCAGCAGTTTTAACATAGGGACCGCGCGGAACACCTTC.

This CDR3 is CASSLVAADTQYF. CDR3 coding DNA: TGCGCCAGCAGTCTAGTGGCAGCAGATACGCAGTATTTT. This chain links TRBV10-1 with TRBJ2-3; D remains ambiguous. The CDR3 totals 13 residues. V was pared by 5 bases and J by 4 bases, with 10 bases between. Per germline, CDR1 WNHNN and CDR2 SYGVQD (reference sequence).

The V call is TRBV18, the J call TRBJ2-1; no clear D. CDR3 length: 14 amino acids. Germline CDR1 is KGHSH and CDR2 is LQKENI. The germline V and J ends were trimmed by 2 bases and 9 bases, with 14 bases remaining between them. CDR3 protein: CASSPANLHSEQFF. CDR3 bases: TGTGCCAGCTCACCAGCCAATCTACACTCTGAGCAGTTCTTC.

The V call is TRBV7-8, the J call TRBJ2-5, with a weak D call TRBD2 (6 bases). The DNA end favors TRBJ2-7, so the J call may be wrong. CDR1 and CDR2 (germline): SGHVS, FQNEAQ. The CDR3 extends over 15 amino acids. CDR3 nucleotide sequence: TGTGCCAGCAGCCCACGGGACTCCTCCTCCTACGAGCAGTACTTC. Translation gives CASSPRDSSSYEQYF.

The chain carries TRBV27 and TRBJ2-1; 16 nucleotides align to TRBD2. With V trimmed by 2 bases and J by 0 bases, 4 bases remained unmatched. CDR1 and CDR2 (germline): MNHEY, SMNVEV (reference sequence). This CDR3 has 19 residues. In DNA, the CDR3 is TGTGCCAGCAGTTTACCGGGACTAGCGGGGGGGAGCTCCTACAATGAGCAGTTCTTC. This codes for CASSLPGLAGGSSYNEQFF.

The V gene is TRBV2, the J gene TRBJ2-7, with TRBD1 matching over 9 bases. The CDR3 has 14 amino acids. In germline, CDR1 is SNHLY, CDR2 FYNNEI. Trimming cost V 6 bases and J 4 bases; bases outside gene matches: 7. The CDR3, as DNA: TGTGCCAGCAGCTATTACGGGACAGGGTACGAGCAGTACTTC. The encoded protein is CASSYYGTGYEQYF. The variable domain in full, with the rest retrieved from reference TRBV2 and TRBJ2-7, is EPEVTQTPSHQVTQMGQEVILRCVPISNHLYFYWYRQILGQKVEFLVSFYNNEISEKSEIFDDQFSVERPDGSNFTLKIRSTKLEDSAMYFCASSYYGTGYEQYFGPGTRLTVT.

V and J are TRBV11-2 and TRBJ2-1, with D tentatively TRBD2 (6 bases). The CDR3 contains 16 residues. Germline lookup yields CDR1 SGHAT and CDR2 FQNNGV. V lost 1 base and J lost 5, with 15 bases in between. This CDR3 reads CASSLVSSANNNEQFF. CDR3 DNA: TGTGCCAGCAGCTTAGTATCTAGCGCCAACAACAATGAGCAGTTCTTC.

The CDR3 bases are TGTGCCATCAGTGAGTTTCTGGGAGGAACCTACAATGAGCAGTTCTTC. It specifies CAISEFLGGTYNEQFF. The chain links TRBV10-3 to TRBJ2-1; TRBD2 is a possible D gene (6 bases). Germline V CDR1 and CDR2: ENHRY, SYGVKD. This CDR3 spans 16 amino acids. The V and J ends lost 1 base and 2 bases respectively, with 12 bases between them.

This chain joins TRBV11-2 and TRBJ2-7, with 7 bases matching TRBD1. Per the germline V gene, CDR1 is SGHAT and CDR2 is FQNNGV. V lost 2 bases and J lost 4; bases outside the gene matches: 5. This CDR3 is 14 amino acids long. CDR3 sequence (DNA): TGTGCCAGCAGCTTAATGACAGGGAAGTACGAGCAGTACTTC. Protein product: CASSLMTGKYEQYF. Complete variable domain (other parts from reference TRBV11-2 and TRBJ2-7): EAGVAQSPRYKIIEKRQSVAFWCNPISGHATLYWYQQILGQGPKLLIQFQNNGVVDDSQLPKDRFSAERLKGVDSTLKIQPAKLEDSAVYLCASSLMTGKYEQYFGPGTRLTVT.

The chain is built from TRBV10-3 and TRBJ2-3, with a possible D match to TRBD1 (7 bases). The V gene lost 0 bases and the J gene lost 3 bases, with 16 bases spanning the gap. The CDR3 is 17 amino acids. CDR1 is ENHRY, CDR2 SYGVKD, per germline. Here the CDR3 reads CAISESSAAGGTDTQYF. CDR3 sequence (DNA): TGTGCCATCAGTGAGTCATCTGCGGCAGGGGGGACAGATACGCAGTATTTT.

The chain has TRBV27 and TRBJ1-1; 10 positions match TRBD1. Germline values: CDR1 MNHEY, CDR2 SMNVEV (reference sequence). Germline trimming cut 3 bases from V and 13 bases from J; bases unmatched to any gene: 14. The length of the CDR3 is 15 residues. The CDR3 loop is CASSFSASGQGKGFF. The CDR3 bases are TGTGCCAGCAGTTTCTCTGCCTCGGGACAGGGGAAAGGTTTCTTT.

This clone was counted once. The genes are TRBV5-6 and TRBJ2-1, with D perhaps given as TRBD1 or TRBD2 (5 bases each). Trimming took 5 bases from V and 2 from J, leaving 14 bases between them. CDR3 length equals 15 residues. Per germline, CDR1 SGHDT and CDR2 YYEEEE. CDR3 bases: TGTGCCAGCAGATCTCGGGACGGAACCTACAATGAGCAGTTCTTC. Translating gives CASRSRDGTYNEQFF.